The clone carrying this TCR beta chain was seen only a few times. The antigen is not known. This sample is drawn from a study of blood T cells in healthy people across ages. Findings of the study overall: The study found more naive CD4+ cells and higher diversity in long-lived than aged donors. Estimated diversity, derived from one million T cells, was regarded as an underestimate.

This CDR3 is built from 15 residues. Deletions cut 4 bases from V and 7 bases from J, with 20 bases between. Per germline, CDR1 SGHTA and CDR2 FQGNSA. Combining a sample-barcoded 5' primer with a J-beta primer mix, a second PCR ran for about 6 to 11 cycles. MiXCR, applied by TCRdb to the 5' RACE reads, yields one record per CDR3 protein. This sample carries about 1,800,000 distinct CDR3 sequences, over 25% of them seen once, and the ten largest clones take roughly 8%. The J gene is TRBJ2-7, the V gene TRBV7-2; D is possibly TRBD2 (6 bases). The source is a woman aged 25 to 39 in good health. Input material: blood. The CDR3 nucleotides read TGTGCCAGCAGCTCGTACGGGACTGACGGCGGGGAGCAGTACTTC. Its protein product is CASSSYGTDGGEQYF.